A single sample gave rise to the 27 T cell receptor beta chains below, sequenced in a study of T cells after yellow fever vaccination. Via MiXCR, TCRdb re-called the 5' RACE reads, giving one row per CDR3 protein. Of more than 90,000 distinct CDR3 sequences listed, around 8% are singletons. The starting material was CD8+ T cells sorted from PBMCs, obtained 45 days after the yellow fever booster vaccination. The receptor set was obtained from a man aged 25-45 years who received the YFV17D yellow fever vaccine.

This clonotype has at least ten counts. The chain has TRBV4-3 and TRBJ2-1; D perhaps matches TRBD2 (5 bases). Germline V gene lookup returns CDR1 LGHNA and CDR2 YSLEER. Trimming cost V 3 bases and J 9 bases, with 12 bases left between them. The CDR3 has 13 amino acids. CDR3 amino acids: CASSHPLAGEQFF. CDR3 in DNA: TGCGCCAGCAGCCATCCCCTGGCGGGTGAGCAGTTCTTC.

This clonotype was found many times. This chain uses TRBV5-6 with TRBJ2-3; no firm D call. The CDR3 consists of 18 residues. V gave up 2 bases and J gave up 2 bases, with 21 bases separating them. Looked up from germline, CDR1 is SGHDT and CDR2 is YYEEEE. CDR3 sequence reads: CASSLGMARAPPTDTQYF. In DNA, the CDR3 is TGTGCCAGCAGCTTAGGAATGGCGCGAGCCCCTCCCACAGATACGCAGTATTTT.

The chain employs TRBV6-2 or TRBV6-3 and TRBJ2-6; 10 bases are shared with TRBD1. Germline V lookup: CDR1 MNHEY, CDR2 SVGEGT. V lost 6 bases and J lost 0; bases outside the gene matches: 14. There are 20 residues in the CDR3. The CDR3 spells CASRSIPGTGAFSGANVLTF. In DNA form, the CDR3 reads TGTGCCAGCAGATCAATTCCCGGGACAGGGGCTTTCTCTGGGGCCAACGTCCTGACTTTC.

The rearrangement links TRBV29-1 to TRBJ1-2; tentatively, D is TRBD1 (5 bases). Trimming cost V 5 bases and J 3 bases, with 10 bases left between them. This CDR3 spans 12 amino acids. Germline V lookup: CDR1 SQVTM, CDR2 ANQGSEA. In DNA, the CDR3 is TGCAGCGTTCATAAGGGGCACTATGGCTACACCTTC. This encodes CSVHKGHYGYTF.

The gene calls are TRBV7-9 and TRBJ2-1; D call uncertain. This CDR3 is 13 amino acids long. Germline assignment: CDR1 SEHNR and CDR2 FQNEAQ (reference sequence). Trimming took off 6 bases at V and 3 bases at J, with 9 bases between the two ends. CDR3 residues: CASSTLSYNEQFF. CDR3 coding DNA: TGTGCCAGCAGTACACTAAGCTACAATGAGCAGTTCTTC.

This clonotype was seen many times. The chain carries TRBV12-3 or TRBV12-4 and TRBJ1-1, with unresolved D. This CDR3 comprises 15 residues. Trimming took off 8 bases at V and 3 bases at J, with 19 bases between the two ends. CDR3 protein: CASSSRGSLDTEAFF. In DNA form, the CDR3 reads TGTGCCAGCTCGTCTCGCGGATCGTTAGACACTGAAGCTTTCTTT.

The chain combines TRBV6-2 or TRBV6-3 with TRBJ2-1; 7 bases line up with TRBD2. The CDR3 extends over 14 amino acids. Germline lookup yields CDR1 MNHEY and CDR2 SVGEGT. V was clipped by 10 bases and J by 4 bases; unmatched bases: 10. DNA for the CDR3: TGTGCCACCATATTTACTAGCGTTTACAATGAGCAGTTCTTC. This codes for CATIFTSVYNEQFF.

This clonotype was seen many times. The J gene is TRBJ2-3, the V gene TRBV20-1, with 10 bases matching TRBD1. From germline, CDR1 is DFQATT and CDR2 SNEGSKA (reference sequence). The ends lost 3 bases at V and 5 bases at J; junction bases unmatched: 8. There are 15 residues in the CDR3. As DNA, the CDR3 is TGCAGTGCTAGTTTGACAGGGGGCGCGGGAGATACGCAGTATTTT. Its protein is CSASLTGGAGDTQYF.

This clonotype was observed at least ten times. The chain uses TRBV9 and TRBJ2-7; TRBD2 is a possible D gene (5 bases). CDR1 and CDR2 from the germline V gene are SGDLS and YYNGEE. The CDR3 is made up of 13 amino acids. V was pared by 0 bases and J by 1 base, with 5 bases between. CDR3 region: CASSVGTSYEQYF. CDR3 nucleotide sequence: TGTGCCAGCAGCGTAGGGACTTCCTACGAGCAGTACTTC.

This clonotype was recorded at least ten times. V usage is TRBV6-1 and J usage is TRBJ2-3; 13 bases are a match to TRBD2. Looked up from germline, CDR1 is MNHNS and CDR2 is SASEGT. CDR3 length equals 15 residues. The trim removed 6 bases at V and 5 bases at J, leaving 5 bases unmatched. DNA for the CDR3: TGTGCCAGCAGACTAGCGGGAGGGCCTATAGATACGCAGTATTTT. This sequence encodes CASRLAGGPIDTQYF.

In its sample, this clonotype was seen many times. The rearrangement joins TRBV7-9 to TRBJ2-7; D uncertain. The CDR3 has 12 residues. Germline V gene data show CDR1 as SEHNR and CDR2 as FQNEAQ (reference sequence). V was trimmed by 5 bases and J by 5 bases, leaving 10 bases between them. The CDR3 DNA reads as TGTGCCAGCAGCCATGGTAAGGACGAGCAGTACTTC. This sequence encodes CASSHGKDEQYF.

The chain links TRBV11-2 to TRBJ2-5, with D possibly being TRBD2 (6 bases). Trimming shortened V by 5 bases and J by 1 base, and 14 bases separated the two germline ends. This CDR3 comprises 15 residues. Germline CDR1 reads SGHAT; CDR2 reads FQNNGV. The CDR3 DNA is TGTGCCAGCAGCGACCCGGAGGAGGGCCAAGAGACCCAGTACTTC. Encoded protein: CASSDPEEGQETQYF.

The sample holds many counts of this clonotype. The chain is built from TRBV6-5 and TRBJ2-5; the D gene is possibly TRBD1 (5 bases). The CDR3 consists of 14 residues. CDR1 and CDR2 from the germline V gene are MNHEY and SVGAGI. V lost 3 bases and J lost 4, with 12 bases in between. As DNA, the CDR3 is TGTGCCAGCAGTTATACAGGTTTGGGAGAGACCCAGTACTTC. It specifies CASSYTGLGETQYF.

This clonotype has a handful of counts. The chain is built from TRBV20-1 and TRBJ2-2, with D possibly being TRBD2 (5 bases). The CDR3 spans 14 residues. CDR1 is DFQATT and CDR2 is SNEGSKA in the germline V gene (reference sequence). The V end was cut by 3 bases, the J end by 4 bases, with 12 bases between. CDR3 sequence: CSASGVPSTGELFF. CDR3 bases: TGCAGTGCTAGCGGGGTCCCATCCACCGGGGAGCTGTTTTTT.

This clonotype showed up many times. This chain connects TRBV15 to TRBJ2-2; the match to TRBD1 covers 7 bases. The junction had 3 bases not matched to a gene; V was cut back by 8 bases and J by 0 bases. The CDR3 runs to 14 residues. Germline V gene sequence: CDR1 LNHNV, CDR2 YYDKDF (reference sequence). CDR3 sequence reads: CATSGTANTGELFF. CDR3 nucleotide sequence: TGTGCCACCTCCGGGACAGCGAACACCGGGGAGCTGTTTTTT.

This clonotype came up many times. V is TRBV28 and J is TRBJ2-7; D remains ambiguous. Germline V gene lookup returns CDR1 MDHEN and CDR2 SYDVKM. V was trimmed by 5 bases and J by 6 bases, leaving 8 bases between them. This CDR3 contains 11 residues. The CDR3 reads CASSPGSEQYF. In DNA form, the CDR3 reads TGTGCCAGCAGTCCTGGGTCCGAGCAGTACTTC.

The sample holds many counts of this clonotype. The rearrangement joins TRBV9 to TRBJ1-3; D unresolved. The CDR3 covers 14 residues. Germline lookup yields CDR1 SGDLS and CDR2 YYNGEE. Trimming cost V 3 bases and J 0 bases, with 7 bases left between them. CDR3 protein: CASSGRSSGNTIYF. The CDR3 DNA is TGTGCCAGCAGCGGGAGGAGCTCTGGAAACACCATATATTTT.

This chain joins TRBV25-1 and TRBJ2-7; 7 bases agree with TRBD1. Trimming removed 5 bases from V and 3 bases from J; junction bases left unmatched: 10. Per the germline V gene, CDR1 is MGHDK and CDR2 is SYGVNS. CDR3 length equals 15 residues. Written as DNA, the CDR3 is TGTGCCAGCAGTCCCCCGGACAGGCCCAACTACGAGCAGTACTTC. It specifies CASSPPDRPNYEQYF.

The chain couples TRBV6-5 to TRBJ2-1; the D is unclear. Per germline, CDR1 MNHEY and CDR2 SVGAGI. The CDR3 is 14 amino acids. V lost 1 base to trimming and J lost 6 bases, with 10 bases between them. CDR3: CASSYLGPGNEQFF. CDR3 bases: TGTGCCAGCAGTTACTTGGGTCCCGGCAATGAGCAGTTCTTC.

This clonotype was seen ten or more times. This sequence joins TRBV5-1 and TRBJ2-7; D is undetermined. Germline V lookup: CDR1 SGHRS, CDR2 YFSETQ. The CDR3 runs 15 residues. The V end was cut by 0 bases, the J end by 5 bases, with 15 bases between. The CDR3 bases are TGCGCCAGCAGCTTGGCAGTTGGGTCGCTAGACGAGCAGTACTTC. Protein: CASSLAVGSLDEQYF.

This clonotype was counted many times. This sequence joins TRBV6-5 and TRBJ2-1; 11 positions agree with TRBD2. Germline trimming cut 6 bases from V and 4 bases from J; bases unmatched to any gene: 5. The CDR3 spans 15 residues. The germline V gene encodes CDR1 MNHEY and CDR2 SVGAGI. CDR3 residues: CASRSGTSGYNEQFF. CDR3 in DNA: TGTGCCAGCAGGTCCGGGACTAGCGGATACAATGAGCAGTTCTTC.

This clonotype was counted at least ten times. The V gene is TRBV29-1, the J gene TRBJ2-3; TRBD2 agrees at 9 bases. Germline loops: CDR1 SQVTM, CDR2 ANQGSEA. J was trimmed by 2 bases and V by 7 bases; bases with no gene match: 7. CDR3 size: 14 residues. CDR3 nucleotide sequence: TGCAGCGCATCCGGCGGGAGGGACACAGATACGCAGTATTTT. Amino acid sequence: CSASGGRDTDTQYF.

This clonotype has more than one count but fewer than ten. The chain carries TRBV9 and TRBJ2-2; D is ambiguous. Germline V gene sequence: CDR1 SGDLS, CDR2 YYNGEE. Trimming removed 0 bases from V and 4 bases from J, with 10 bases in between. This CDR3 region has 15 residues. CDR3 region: CASSVGASATGELFF. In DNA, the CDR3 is TGTGCCAGCAGCGTAGGGGCCTCGGCCACCGGGGAGCTGTTTTTT.

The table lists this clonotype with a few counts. As DNA, the CDR3 is TGTGCCAGCAGTCTAGGGAGCGGGAGCCCCACAGATACGCAGTATTTT. Its translation: CASSLGSGSPTDTQYF. The J gene is TRBJ2-3, the V gene TRBV28; 8 nucleotides agree with TRBD2. With V trimmed by 5 bases and J by 2 bases, 9 bases remained unmatched. The CDR3 extends over 16 amino acids. Germline CDR1 reads MDHEN; CDR2 reads SYDVKM.

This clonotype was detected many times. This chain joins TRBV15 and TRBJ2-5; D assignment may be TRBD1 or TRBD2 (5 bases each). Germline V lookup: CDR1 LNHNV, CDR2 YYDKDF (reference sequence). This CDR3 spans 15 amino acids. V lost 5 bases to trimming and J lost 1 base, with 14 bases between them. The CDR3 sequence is CATSGGRPLQETQYF. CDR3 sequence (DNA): TGTGCCACCAGCGGGGGTAGGCCTCTCCAAGAGACCCAGTACTTC.

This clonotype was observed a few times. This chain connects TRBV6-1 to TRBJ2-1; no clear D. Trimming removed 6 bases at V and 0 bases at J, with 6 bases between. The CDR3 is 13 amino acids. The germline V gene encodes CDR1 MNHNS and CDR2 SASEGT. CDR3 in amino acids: CASRVGSYNEQFF. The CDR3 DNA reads TGTGCCAGCAGGGTCGGCTCCTACAATGAGCAGTTCTTC.

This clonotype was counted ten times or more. As DNA, the CDR3 is TGTGCCAGCAGTCAGTGGGGGCGAAACATTCAGTACTTC. Its protein product is CASSQWGRNIQYF. The chain carries TRBV7-8 and TRBJ2-4, with D possibly matching TRBD1 (6 bases). Trimming took 6 bases from V and 6 from J, leaving 12 bases between them. Germline assignment: CDR1 SGHVS and CDR2 FQNEAQ. This CDR3 comprises 13 residues.